The 12 T cell receptor beta chains given below trace back to one sample, sequenced in a study of T cells in Graves' hyperthyroidism and ophthalmopathy. Authors of the study amplified TCR beta CDR3 regions from RNA transcripts. First-round RT-PCR with HTBI primers amplified the TCR CDR3 region. Via MiXCR, TCRdb re-called the multiplex PCR reads, giving one row per CDR3 protein. This table has a few hundred thousand distinct CDR3 sequences, approximately 17% appearing once. Sequencing input: blood. The source is a man younger than 30 with Graves' ophthalmopathy.

The V gene is TRBV11-2, the J gene TRBJ1-4, with no clear D. Per the germline V gene, CDR1 is SGHAT and CDR2 is FQNNGV. V was trimmed by 0 bases and J by 10 bases, leaving 12 bases between them. This CDR3 is 14 amino acids long. CDR3 DNA sequence: TGTGCCAGCAGCTTAGATACGGCTGCTAGAAAACTGTTTTTT. Its translation is CASSLDTAARKLFF.

The table lists this clonotype with a few counts. The chain employs TRBV15 and TRBJ2-1; TRBD2 matches 11 bases. The CDR3 is 15 amino acids. In germline, CDR1 is LNHNV, CDR2 YYDKDF (reference sequence). The trim removed 1 base at V and 4 bases at J, leaving 0 bases unmatched. CDR3 sequence (DNA): TGTGCCACCAGCAGAGGACTAGCGGGATACAATGAGCAGTTCTTC. Translating it yields CATSRGLAGYNEQFF.

The rearrangement links TRBV14 to TRBJ1-1; 7 nucleotides agree with TRBD1. Germline assignment: CDR1 SGHDN and CDR2 FVKESK. The CDR3 spans 16 residues. J was trimmed by 6 bases and V by 1 base; bases with no gene match: 11. CDR3: CASSQVRDRVIPEAFF. In nucleotides, the CDR3 is TGTGCCAGCAGCCAAGTTAGAGACAGGGTAATCCCTGAAGCTTTCTTT. Filled out from reference TRBV14 and TRBJ1-1, the complete variable domain reads EAGVTQFPSHSVIEKGQTVTLRCDPISGHDNLYWYRRVMGKEIKFLLHFVKESKQDESGMPNNRFLAERTGGTYSTLKVQPAELEDSGVYFCASSQVRDRVIPEAFFGQGTRLTVV.

This clonotype occurred many times. The chain links TRBV20-1 to TRBJ1-2; TRBD1 aligns across 10 bases. The CDR3 consists of 13 residues. Losses at the gene ends were 2 bases for V and 6 bases for J; bases not matched to a gene: 3. Germline V lookup: CDR1 DFQATT, CDR2 SNEGSKA (reference sequence). CDR3 loop: CSARTDRGDGYTF. CDR3 sequence (DNA): TGCAGTGCTAGAACGGACAGGGGGGATGGCTACACCTTC.

This clonotype appeared a few times. This rearrangement joins TRBV6-1 to TRBJ1-4, with D perhaps matching TRBD1 (5 bases). Germline CDR1 and CDR2: MNHNS and SASEGT. V lost 10 bases and J 3 bases, leaving 18 bases between the germline ends. This CDR3 has 15 residues. The CDR3 is CATCEQGNPNEKLFF. Written as DNA, the CDR3 is TGTGCCACATGCGAGCAGGGAAACCCTAATGAAAAACTGTTTTTT.

The chain has TRBV5-1 and TRBJ1-1; D is unclear. Germline CDR1 is SGHRS and CDR2 is YFSETQ. The CDR3 runs to 12 residues. Trimming took off 1 base at V and 5 bases at J, with 6 bases between the two ends. CDR3 amino acids: CASSLTETEAFF. CDR3 nucleotides: TGCGCCAGCAGCTTGACTGAAACTGAAGCTTTCTTT. Supplemented by reference TRBV5-1 and TRBJ1-1, the full variable domain reads KAGVTQTPRYLIKTRGQQVTLSCSPISGHRSVSWYQQTPGQGLQFLFEYFSETQRNKGNFPGRFSGRQFSNSRSEMNVSTLELGDSALYLCASSLTETEAFFGQGTRLTVV.

As concerns this clonotype: This may be a read error, as it is one base from a much larger clone. The CDR3 DNA is TGTGCCGGCAGTTCACAGGGGGCCCAAGAGACCCAGTACTTC. Amino acids: CAGSSQGAQETQYF. This chain links TRBV12-3 or TRBV12-4 with TRBJ2-5; 9 bases are a match to TRBD1. The CDR3 runs to 14 residues.

This chain connects TRBV9 to TRBJ2-2; no definite D call. Looked up from germline, CDR1 is SGDLS and CDR2 is YYNGEE. There are 14 residues in the CDR3. Trimming took 3 bases from V and 5 from J, leaving 11 bases between them. CDR3 nucleotide sequence: TGTGCCAGCAGCGCCCCCACGGAGACCGGGGAGCTGTTTTTT. The encoded protein is CASSAPTETGELFF.

This clonotype appeared a few times. The CDR3 is CASSYLAGVSTDTQYF. The CDR3 DNA sequence: TGTGCCAGCAGTTACCTAGCGGGGGTTAGCACAGATACGCAGTATTTT. This rearrangement joins TRBV6-6 to TRBJ2-3; 10 bases fit TRBD2. CDR1 is MNHNY and CDR2 is SVGAGI in the germline V gene (reference sequence). This CDR3 contains 16 residues. Germline trimming cut 2 bases from V and 0 bases from J; bases unmatched to any gene: 2.

In the case of this clonotype: A much larger clone lies a single base off, so this may be a read error. This rearrangement joins TRBV7-9 to TRBJ2-1; D is perhaps TRBD2 (5 bases). The CDR3 sequence is 14 residues long. Germline loops: CDR1 SEHNR, CDR2 FQNEAQ (reference sequence). V shed 8 bases and J shed 4 bases, with 15 bases lying between them. CDR3 region: CASQWSGGYNEQFF. In DNA form, the CDR3 reads TGTGCCAGCCAATGGAGCGGAGGATACAATGAGCAGTTCTTC.

This clonotype was picked up many times. The rearrangement uses TRBV18 and TRBJ1-2, with 9 bases lining up with TRBD1. V dropped 2 bases and J dropped 7; count of bases not matched to a gene: 2. This CDR3 is built from 13 residues. In germline, CDR1 is KGHSH, CDR2 LQKENI. The chain's CDR3 is CASSPDRGSGYTF. The CDR3 nucleotides read TGTGCCAGCTCACCAGACAGGGGGTCTGGCTACACCTTC.

Written as DNA, the CDR3 is TGTGCCAGCTCCCCGACACAGGGAAACCCTGAAGCTTTCTTT. It encodes CASSPTQGNPEAFF. The J gene is TRBJ1-1, the V gene TRBV18; the D gene is possibly TRBD1 (6 bases). The length of the CDR3 is 14 residues. Between the trimmed V and J ends, which lost 6 bases and 6 bases, there was a span of 17 bases. Looked up from germline, CDR1 is KGHSH and CDR2 is LQKENI.